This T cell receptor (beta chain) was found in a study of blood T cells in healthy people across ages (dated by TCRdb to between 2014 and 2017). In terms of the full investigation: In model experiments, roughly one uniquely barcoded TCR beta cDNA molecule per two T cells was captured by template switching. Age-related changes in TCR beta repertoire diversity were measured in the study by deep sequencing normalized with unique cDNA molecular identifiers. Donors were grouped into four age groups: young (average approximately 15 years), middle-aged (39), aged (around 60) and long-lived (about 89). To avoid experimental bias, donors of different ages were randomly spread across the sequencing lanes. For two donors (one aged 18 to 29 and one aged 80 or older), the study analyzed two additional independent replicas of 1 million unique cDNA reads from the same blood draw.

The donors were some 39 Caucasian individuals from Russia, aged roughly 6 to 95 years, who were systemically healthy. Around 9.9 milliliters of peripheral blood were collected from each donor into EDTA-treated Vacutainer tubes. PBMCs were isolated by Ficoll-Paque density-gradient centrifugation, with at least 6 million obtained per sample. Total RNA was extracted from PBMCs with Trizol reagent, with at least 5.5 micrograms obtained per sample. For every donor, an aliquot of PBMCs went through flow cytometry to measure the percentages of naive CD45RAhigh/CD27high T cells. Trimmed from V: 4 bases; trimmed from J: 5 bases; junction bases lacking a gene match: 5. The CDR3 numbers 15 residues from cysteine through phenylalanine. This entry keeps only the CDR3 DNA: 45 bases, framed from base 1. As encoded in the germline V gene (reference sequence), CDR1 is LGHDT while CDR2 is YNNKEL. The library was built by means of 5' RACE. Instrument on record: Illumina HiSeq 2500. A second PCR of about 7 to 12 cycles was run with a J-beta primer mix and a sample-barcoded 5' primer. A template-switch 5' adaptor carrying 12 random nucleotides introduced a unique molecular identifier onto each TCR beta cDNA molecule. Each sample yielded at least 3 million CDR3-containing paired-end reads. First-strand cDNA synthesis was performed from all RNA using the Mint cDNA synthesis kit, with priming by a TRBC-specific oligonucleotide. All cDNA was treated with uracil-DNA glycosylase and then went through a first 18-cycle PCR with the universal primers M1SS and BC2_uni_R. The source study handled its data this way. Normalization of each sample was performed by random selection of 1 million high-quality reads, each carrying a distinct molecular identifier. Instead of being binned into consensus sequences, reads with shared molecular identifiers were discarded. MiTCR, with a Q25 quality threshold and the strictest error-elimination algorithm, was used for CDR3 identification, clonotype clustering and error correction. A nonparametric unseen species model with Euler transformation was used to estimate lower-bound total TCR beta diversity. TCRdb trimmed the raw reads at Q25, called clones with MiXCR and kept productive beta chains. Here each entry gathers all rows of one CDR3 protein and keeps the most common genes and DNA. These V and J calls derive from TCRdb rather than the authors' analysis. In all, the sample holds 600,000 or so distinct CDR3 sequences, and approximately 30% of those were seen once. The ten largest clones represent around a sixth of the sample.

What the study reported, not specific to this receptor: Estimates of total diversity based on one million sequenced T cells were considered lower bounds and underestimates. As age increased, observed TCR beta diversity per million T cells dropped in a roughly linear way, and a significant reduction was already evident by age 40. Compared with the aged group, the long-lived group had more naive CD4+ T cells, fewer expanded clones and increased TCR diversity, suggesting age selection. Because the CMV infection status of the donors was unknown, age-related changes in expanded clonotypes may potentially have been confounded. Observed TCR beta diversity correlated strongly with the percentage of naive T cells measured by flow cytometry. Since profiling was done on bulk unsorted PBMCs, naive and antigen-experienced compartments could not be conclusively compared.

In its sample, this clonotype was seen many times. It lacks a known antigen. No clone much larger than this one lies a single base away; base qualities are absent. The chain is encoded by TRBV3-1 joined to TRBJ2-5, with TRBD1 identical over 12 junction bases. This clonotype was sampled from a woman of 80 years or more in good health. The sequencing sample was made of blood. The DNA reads TGTGCCAGCAGCCGCAAAGGGACAGGGGGCGAGACCCAGTACTTC. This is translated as CASSRKGTGGETQYF.